The clone carrying this T cell receptor beta chain was counted a single time. The data originate from a study of blood T cell repertoires in COVID-19. In the original processing: Reference gene primers were amplified, and this amplification served to estimate nucleated cell counts. Only in-frame clones appear in the TCRdb table, and some are missing; sequencing was by immunoSEQ multiplex PCR. V and J calls and clone size are copied from that table; D and trimming were computed from the DNA. The sample shows 85,000 to 95,000 clones, approximately 88% of them seen only once. V was clipped by 2 bases and J by 4 bases, with 14 bases between them. There are 15 residues in the CDR3. Germline CDR1 SEHNR, CDR2 FQNEAQ (reference sequence).

The TCR sequence derives from a man in his fifties or sixties with COVID-19, enrolled during active disease. V usage is TRBV7-9 and J usage is TRBJ1-1; a possible D gene is TRBD1 (5 bases). Sequencing was performed on peripheral blood. The CDR3 bases are TGTGCCAGCAGCTTAAGTCCCAGGGAGGGCACTGAAGCTTTCTTT. Protein: CASSLSPREGTEAFF.